What follows are 28 T cell receptor beta chains derived from one specimen sequenced in a study of CD8 T cells in Susac syndrome. The RNA, about 0.45 to 1 ug, was put through reverse transcription using random hexamers. MiXCR, applied by TCRdb to the immunoSEQ multiplex PCR reads, yields one record per CDR3 protein. The sample records approximately 200,000 distinct CDR3 sequences, nearly 95% being singletons. The sample was CD4+ T cells from PBMCs. The receptors derive from a human donor with multiple sclerosis.

The chain is built from TRBV20-1 and TRBJ2-3, with 9 bases lining up with TRBD2. Germline lookup yields CDR1 DFQATT and CDR2 SNEGSKA (reference sequence). V was pared by 6 bases and J by 2 bases, with 21 bases of the junction left unmatched. The length of the CDR3 is 19 residues. CDR3 region: CSALPISGGTPLNTDTQYF. CDR3 sequence (DNA): TGCAGTGCCCTCCCGATCAGCGGGGGGACCCCATTAAACACAGATACGCAGTATTTT.

This CDR3 is CAISERTEYEQYF. The CDR3, as DNA: TGTGCCATCAGTGAAAGGACGGAGTACGAGCAGTACTTC. The chain has TRBV10-3 and TRBJ2-7; the D is unclear. Germline values: CDR1 ENHRY, CDR2 SYGVKD. Trimming took 3 bases from V and 4 from J, leaving 10 bases between them. The CDR3 covers 13 residues.

This chain links TRBV3-1 with TRBJ2-7, with D perhaps matching TRBD1 (7 bases). The CDR3 loop spans 14 amino acids. Trimming took off 3 bases at V and 5 bases at J, with 14 bases between the two ends. Germline CDR1 is LGHDT and CDR2 is YNNKEL (reference sequence). In DNA, the CDR3 is TGTGCCAGCAGCCACGAACAGGGGAGGCACGAGCAGTACTTC. It translates to CASSHEQGRHEQYF.

The chain uses TRBV27 and TRBJ2-1, with a weak D call TRBD1 (5 bases). V lost 4 bases, J lost 6 bases, and 16 bases lay in between. This CDR3 region has 15 residues. Germline V gene lookup returns CDR1 MNHEY and CDR2 SMNVEV (reference sequence). CDR3 amino acids: CASSSKGPMSNEQFF. Written as DNA, the CDR3 is TGTGCCAGCAGTTCCAAGGGGCCCATGTCCAATGAGCAGTTCTTC.

This clonotype was detected once. The V call is TRBV30, the J call TRBJ1-1; 7 nucleotides align to TRBD1. The CDR3 length is 14 residues. The V segment lost 2 bases and the J segment 3 bases; nucleotides outside the gene matches: 6. CDR1 and CDR2 (germline): GTSNPN, SVGIG (reference sequence). The CDR3 sequence: CAWSQGGQYTEAFF. CDR3 DNA sequence: TGTGCCTGGAGTCAAGGGGGACAGTACACTGAAGCTTTCTTT.

The gene calls are TRBV11-2 and TRBJ2-4; no clear D gene. The CDR3 is 16 residues long. V was pared by 3 bases and J by 1 base, with 13 bases between. CDR1 and CDR2 (germline): SGHAT, FQNNGV. The CDR3, as DNA: TGTGCCAGCAGCTTGGGGTGGTTGATCGCCAAAAACATTCAGTACTTC. Protein: CASSLGWLIAKNIQYF. Variable domain in full (rest from reference TRBV11-2 and TRBJ2-4): EAGVAQSPRYKIIEKRQSVAFWCNPISGHATLYWYQQILGQGPKLLIQFQNNGVVDDSQLPKDRFSAERLKGVDSTLKIQPAKLEDSAVYLCASSLGWLIAKNIQYFGAGTRLSVL.

CDR3 DNA: TGTGCCTGGAGTACAACTCTGACAGGGGGAAATGGCTACACCTTC. Translation: CAWSTTLTGGNGYTF. The chain carries TRBV30 and TRBJ1-2; 9 bases fit TRBD1. This CDR3 spans 15 amino acids. V lost 2 bases to trimming and J lost 6 bases; unmatched junction nucleotides: 10. Germline CDR1 and CDR2: GTSNPN and SVGIG (reference sequence).

The chain carries TRBV19 and TRBJ2-5; 7 positions match TRBD1. There are 14 residues in the CDR3. Germline V gene lookup returns CDR1 LNHDA and CDR2 SQIVND (reference sequence). V lost 5 bases and J lost 5; bases outside the gene matches: 8. CDR3 protein: CASSLRQGQETQYF. The CDR3 DNA reads as TGTGCCAGTAGTCTCCGACAGGGACAGGAGACCCAGTACTTC.

The V gene is TRBV29-1, the J gene TRBJ2-3; TRBD1 or TRBD2 may be the D gene (6 bases each). Between the trimmed V and J ends, which lost 7 bases and 2 bases, there was a span of 16 bases. CDR3 size: 14 residues. Germline V gene sequence: CDR1 SQVTM, CDR2 ANQGSEA. The CDR3 loop is CSGGASAHTDTQYF. CDR3 bases: TGCAGCGGGGGGGCTAGCGCTCACACAGATACGCAGTATTTT.

This chain joins TRBV7-9 and TRBJ1-1; D is perhaps TRBD1 (5 bases). This CDR3 contains 13 residues. V was cut by 5 bases and J by 7 bases, with 14 bases left in between. CDR1 and CDR2 (germline): SEHNR, FQNEAQ (reference sequence). CDR3 coding DNA: TGTGCCAGCAGCCCCCATGGGGGGGATGAAGCTTTCTTT. This encodes CASSPHGGDEAFF.

This chain connects TRBV30 to TRBJ2-7; 8 positions agree with TRBD1. V lost 7 bases to trimming and J lost 2 bases; unmatched junction nucleotides: 4. CDR3 length equals 12 residues. Per germline, CDR1 GTSNPN and CDR2 SVGIG (reference sequence). CDR3 in DNA: TGTGCCTTTAGGACAGGGACCTACGAGCAGTACTTC. Translating gives CAFRTGTYEQYF.

Note on this clonotype: Germline is not matched at one junction end, which may reflect a read error. CDR3 DNA sequence: TGTGCCAGCAGCAAAGACAGCAACTATGGCTACACCTTC. Amino acid sequence: CASSKDSNYGYTF. The chain combines TRBV3-1 with TRBJ1-2, with D tentatively TRBD1 (5 bases). Germline-derived CDR1 and CDR2 are LGHDT and YNNKEL (reference sequence). This CDR3 region has 13 residues.

This chain uses TRBV3-1 with TRBJ2-7; 10 bases are a match to TRBD2. CDR1 LGHDT and CDR2 YNNKEL come from the germline V gene (reference sequence). V trimming: 5 bases; J trimming: 5 bases; junction bases outside the gene matches: 9. The CDR3 is made up of 15 amino acids. The CDR3 is CASSFPGTSANEQYF. CDR3 coding DNA: TGTGCCAGCAGCTTCCCCGGGACTAGCGCCAACGAGCAGTACTTC.

V usage is TRBV12-3 or TRBV12-4 and J usage is TRBJ2-6; possibly TRBD1 for D (5 bases). Trimming left V 6 bases short and J 1 base short, with 10 bases between. The CDR3 consists of 15 residues. CDR3 DNA: TGTGCCAGCAGGGATCAGGGTTCTGGGGCCAACGTCCTGACTTTC. Protein: CASRDQGSGANVLTF.

The rearrangement joins TRBV2 to TRBJ1-1; possible D gene TRBD1, 6 bases. The CDR3 is 16 residues long. The germline gives CDR1 SNHLY, CDR2 FYNNEI. V dropped 7 bases and J dropped 1 base, with 19 bases sitting between them. The CDR3 is CASTVLGAPGNTEAFF. DNA for the CDR3: TGTGCCAGCACTGTTTTGGGGGCACCCGGGAACACTGAAGCTTTCTTT. The full variable domain, its missing parts supplied by reference TRBV2 and TRBJ1-1, is EPEVTQTPSHQVTQMGQEVILRCVPISNHLYFYWYRQILGQKVEFLVSFYNNEISEKSEIFDDQFSVERPDGSNFTLKIRSTKLEDSAMYFCASTVLGAPGNTEAFFGQGTRLTVV.

V is TRBV7-9 and J is TRBJ2-3; maybe TRBD1 (6 bases). V gave up 5 bases and J gave up 7 bases, with 19 bases separating them. Germline V gene lookup returns CDR1 SEHNR and CDR2 FQNEAQ (reference sequence). The CDR3 has 15 amino acids. The CDR3 bases are TGTGCCAGCAGCCGGGGACATATGCGCACGAATACGCAGTATTTT. It codes for CASSRGHMRTNTQYF.

The chain combines TRBV11-2 with TRBJ2-3; D unclear. In germline, CDR1 is SGHAT, CDR2 FQNNGV. CDR3 length equals 14 residues. Trimming took 5 bases from V and 1 from J, leaving 10 bases between them. CDR3 bases: TGTGCCAGCAGCCCCTATCATGGCACAGATACGCAGTATTTT. It specifies CASSPYHGTDTQYF.

The rearrangement joins TRBV6-5 to TRBJ1-3, with 8 bases that match TRBD1. This CDR3 comprises 14 residues. Germline CDR1 MNHEY, CDR2 SVGAGI. The trim removed 5 bases at V and 6 bases at J, leaving 6 bases unmatched. The CDR3 sequence is CASSAGTGLNTIYF. The CDR3 DNA is TGTGCCAGCAGTGCGGGGACAGGTCTAAACACCATATATTTT.

The rearrangement joins TRBV2 to TRBJ1-5; D is perhaps TRBD1 (5 bases). This CDR3 is 13 amino acids long. Trimming took 8 bases from V and 4 from J, leaving 12 bases between them. Germline assignment: CDR1 SNHLY and CDR2 FYNNEI. The CDR3, as DNA: TGTGCCAGCGTCTTAGGGGTGAATCAGCCCCAGCATTTT. Translation: CASVLGVNQPQHF.

The V and J genes are TRBV3-1 and TRBJ2-1; the D is unclear. The CDR3 is 13 amino acids. Trimming took off 4 bases at V and 6 bases at J, with 10 bases between the two ends. Looked up from germline, CDR1 is LGHDT and CDR2 is YNNKEL (reference sequence). Here the CDR3 reads CASSPVPSNEQFF. The DNA of the CDR3 is TGTGCCAGCAGCCCCGTCCCAAGCAATGAGCAGTTCTTC.

For the CDR3, the DNA is TGTGCCAGCAGCGCCGGGACAGCGAACACTGAAGCTTTCTTT. It translates to CASSAGTANTEAFF. The chain carries TRBV9 and TRBJ1-1, with 7 bases aligning to TRBD1. Germline CDR1 is SGDLS and CDR2 is YYNGEE. The CDR3 spans 14 residues. After removal of 3 bases from V and 1 base from J, the junction contained 3 bases not matched to a gene.

The chain employs TRBV10-3 and TRBJ2-3; 9 bases agree with TRBD1. Germline V gene lookup returns CDR1 ENHRY and CDR2 SYGVKD. The CDR3 extends over 14 amino acids. The V segment lost 6 bases and the J segment 4 bases; nucleotides outside the gene matches: 5. The CDR3 DNA follows: TGTGCCATCAGCCGGGACAGGGTCGCAGATACGCAGTATTTT. It is translated as CAISRDRVADTQYF.

The chain links TRBV30 to TRBJ1-2; D gene ambiguous. V shed 0 bases and J shed 4 bases, with 6 bases lying between them. Germline V gene sequence: CDR1 GTSNPN, CDR2 SVGIG (reference sequence). The CDR3 runs to 12 residues. CDR3 nucleotide sequence: TGTGCCTGGAGTGTAGGAGTCTATGGCTACACCTTC. Amino acids: CAWSVGVYGYTF.

This clonotype was observed once. The V and J genes are TRBV20-1 and TRBJ2-5; D is ambiguous. V shed 8 bases and J shed 5 bases, with 18 bases lying between them. This CDR3 region has 13 residues. From germline, CDR1 is DFQATT and CDR2 SNEGSKA (reference sequence). CDR3 nucleotide sequence: TGCAGTCCTAAGGACCCTTCAGCGGAGACCCAGTACTTC. This codes for CSPKDPSAETQYF.

V usage is TRBV24-1 and J usage is TRBJ1-1; no clear D. V dropped 5 bases and J dropped 4 bases, with 10 bases sitting between them. Germline V CDR1 and CDR2: KGHDR, SFDVKD. The CDR3 extends over 13 amino acids. The CDR3 loop reads CATSGTPSTEAFF. CDR3 in DNA: TGTGCCACCAGTGGGACTCCCTCCACTGAAGCTTTCTTT.

J is TRBJ2-3 and V is TRBV27; tentative D call: TRBD1 (6 bases). Trimming cost V 9 bases and J 6 bases, with 16 bases left between them. CDR3 size: 13 residues. The germline V gene encodes CDR1 MNHEY and CDR2 SMNVEV (reference sequence). The CDR3 DNA is TGTGCCAGTGGGGCAGGGGCCACGGATACGCAGTATTTT. Residues: CASGAGATDTQYF.

This clonotype is a singleton in its sample. J is TRBJ2-1 and V is TRBV5-1; D may correspond to TRBD1 or TRBD2 (7 bases each). Germline V gives CDR1 SGHRS, CDR2 YFSETQ. V dropped 2 bases and J dropped 2 bases, with 14 bases sitting between them. This CDR3 has 16 amino acids. In DNA form, the CDR3 reads TGCGCCAGCAGCTTACTGACAGGGACTACCTACAATGAGCAGTTCTTC. It translates to CASSLLTGTTYNEQFF.

The chain is built from TRBV12-3 or TRBV12-4 and TRBJ1-5; D may be TRBD1 (5 bases). V gave up 6 bases and J gave up 4 bases, with 13 bases separating them. The CDR3 length is 14 residues. The CDR3 spells CASRPAGGNQPQHF. The CDR3 DNA reads TGTGCCAGCAGGCCAGCGGGGGGGAATCAGCCCCAGCATTTT.